This is a list of T cell receptor beta chains from one sample in a study of spatial heterogeneity in lung cancer. Via MiXCR, TCRdb re-called the 5' RACE reads, giving one row per CDR3 protein. The sample contains tens of thousands of distinct CDR3 sequences, about 5% of which appear only once. The starting material was PBMCs, obtained at surgery. All receptors come from a male donor with early-stage non-small cell lung cancer. CDR3s include the opening cysteine and the closing phenylalanine or tryptophan. Fields, in order: V gene, J gene, clone size, D gene, CDR3 DNA, CDR3 protein. A D gene is named only where the DNA matches it firmly. Expanded clones get a size class; other rows say once, few or many, or leave the size out.

TRBV20-1,TRBJ1-6,many,.,TGCAGTGCTGAGCCAGGGGCGGGGGGTAATTCACCCCTCCACTTT,CSAEPGAGGNSPLHF
TRBV28,TRBJ2-5,many,.,TGTGCCAGCAGTACCGGGACACTCAGCGGGACCCAGTACTTC,CASSTGTLSGTQYF
TRBV5-1,TRBJ2-3,many,TRBD2,TGCGCCAGCACCCCTAGCGGACCTAGCACAGATACGCAGTATTTT,CASTPSGPSTDTQYF
TRBV20-1,TRBJ2-7,.,TRBD2,TGCAGTGCTAGACGCCCTAGCGGTATCTCCTCGGGGTACTTC,CSARRPSGISSGYF
TRBV27,TRBJ1-5,few,TRBD1,TGTGCCAGCGGAAGGACAGGAGAGGATCAGCCCCAGCATTTT,CASGRTGEDQPQHF
TRBV6-1,TRBJ1-5,few,.,TGTGCCAGCAGTGAGGGCAGGGGCTATACTAATCAGCCCCAGCATTTT,CASSEGRGYTNQPQHF
TRBV7-2,TRBJ2-5,.,TRBD2,TGTGCCAGCAGCTTAGCTCTAGCGGGGGCACAAGAGACCCAGTACTTC,CASSLALAGAQETQYF
TRBV6-6,TRBJ2-3,few,.,TGTGCCAGCAGCGACAGACCTCCTATAGATACGCAGTATTTT,CASSDRPPIDTQYF
TRBV7-9,TRBJ2-2,medium-sized,.,TGTGCCAGCAGCGATCCTCCGGGACTTTCGAACACCGGGGAGCTGTTTTTT,CASSDPPGLSNTGELFF
TRBV12-3/TRBV12-4,TRBJ1-1,many,.,TGTGCCAGCACCGAGAACACTGAAGCTTTCTTT,CASTENTEAFF
TRBV5-6,TRBJ2-1,many,TRBD1,TGTGCCAGCAGCACCGGGACAGGGGGCTACAATGAGCAGTTCTTC,CASSTGTGGYNEQFF
TRBV5-1,TRBJ2-1,.,TRBD2,TGCGCCAGCAGCATGGACCCTAGCGGGACTTACAATGAGCAGTTCTTC,CASSMDPSGTYNEQFF
TRBV7-2,TRBJ2-2,many,TRBD1,TGTGCCAGCAGCTTCGGGGACAGGGGGCGCACCGGGGAGCTGTTTTTT,CASSFGDRGRTGELFF
TRBV27,TRBJ1-1,many,.,TGTGCCAGCACCCAGTGGGGGACGGGGAACACTGAAGCTTTCTTT,CASTQWGTGNTEAFF
TRBV11-2,TRBJ1-5,many,.,TGTGCCAGCAGCTTATCGCCAACCCAGCCCCAGCATTTT,CASSLSPTQPQHF
TRBV7-9,TRBJ1-1,many,.,TGTGCCAGCAGCTCACCCGGGACGGGCCCTGAAGCTTTCTTT,CASSSPGTGPEAFF
TRBV12-3/TRBV12-4,TRBJ1-3,many,.,TGTGCCAGCAGTTCCTTACAGGGACACTCTGGAAACACCATATATTTT,CASSSLQGHSGNTIYF
TRBV28,TRBJ1-5,medium-sized,TRBD1,TGTGCCAGCAGTCCTCCGGGACAGGGTGGAGGTGGGGGCAATCAGCCCCAGCATTTT,CASSPPGQGGGGGNQPQHF
TRBV18,TRBJ2-3,many,.,TGTGCCAGCTCAGGTCCACAGGCAAGCACAGATACGCAGTATTTT,CASSGPQASTDTQYF
TRBV7-3,TRBJ2-3,medium-sized,TRBD1,TGTGCCAGCAGCTTGGGACAGGGGGCGGGTACGCAGTATTTT,CASSLGQGAGTQYF
TRBV5-1,TRBJ1-2,many,.,TGCGCCAGCAGCTTGGATACCGTGGGCTACACCTTC,CASSLDTVGYTF
TRBV7-2,TRBJ1-1,many,.,TGTGCCAGCAGCTTAGAAGGTACGAACACTGAAGCTTTCTTT,CASSLEGTNTEAFF
TRBV29-1,TRBJ2-2,medium-sized,.,TGCAGCGTTCGTTGGGGCTCGAACACCGGGGAGCTGTTTTTT,CSVRWGSNTGELFF
TRBV20-1,TRBJ2-3,many,TRBD1,TGCAGTGGCCGGACAGGGGGCGGAGATACGCAGTATTTT,CSGRTGGGDTQYF
TRBV4-2,TRBJ1-5,.,TRBD1,TGTGCCAGCAGCCAAGATCTGGCAGGGGGCAGTCAGCCCCAGCATTTT,CASSQDLAGGSQPQHF
TRBV20-1,TRBJ2-3,many,.,TGCAGTGCGGGGGCTAGCGGCACAGATACGCAGTATTTT,CSAGASGTDTQYF
TRBV18,TRBJ1-2,many,.,TGTGCCAGCTCCTCGGACAGCCAAAGGGGCTACACCTTC,CASSSDSQRGYTF
TRBV6-2/TRBV6-3,TRBJ2-3,many,.,TGTGCCAGCAGACGCCCTCGGAGGGCAGATACGCAGTATTTT,CASRRPRRADTQYF
TRBV4-1,TRBJ2-5,many,TRBD2,TGCGCCAGCAGCCAGCCGAGCGGGGGAAGAGAGACCCAGTACTTC,CASSQPSGGRETQYF
TRBV2,TRBJ2-1,many,.,TGTGCCAGCAGTCCCCGGACCTCGACCAATGAGCAGTTCTTC,CASSPRTSTNEQFF
TRBV18,TRBJ2-7,many,TRBD2,TGTGCCAGCTCTTCTGGCGGTGGCGCTAGCGGGAGGAACGAGCAGTACTTC,CASSSGGGASGRNEQYF
TRBV12-3/TRBV12-4,TRBJ2-5,many,.,TGTGCCAGCAGTTTAGGAGCCCTTAAAGAGACCCAGTACTTC,CASSLGALKETQYF
TRBV5-4,TRBJ2-5,many,TRBD1,TGTGCCAGCGGGCTCCCTAACACAGGGGGAGAGACCCAGTACTTC,CASGLPNTGGETQYF
TRBV20-1,TRBJ2-3,many,.,TGCAGTGCTAGACGACTAGGTTCGGATACGCAGTATTTT,CSARRLGSDTQYF
TRBV7-2,TRBJ2-7,many,.,TGTGCCAGCAGCTCGCAGGGCCCGGGTAACTACGAGCAGTACTTC,CASSSQGPGNYEQYF
TRBV9,TRBJ1-3,.,.,TGTGCCAGCAGCGTTGCAGGTGATCCGGGAAACACCATATATTTT,CASSVAGDPGNTIYF
TRBV6-2/TRBV6-3,TRBJ2-2,many,.,TGTGCCAGCAGTTTAATGATGGCGACCGGGGAGCTGTTTTTT,CASSLMMATGELFF
TRBV18,TRBJ1-1,medium-sized,.,TGTGCCAGCTCTCCCGGGATCTCGAACATGAACACTGAAGCTTTCTTT,CASSPGISNMNTEAFF
TRBV29-1,TRBJ2-1,many,TRBD2,TGCAGCCCACTAGCGGGAGAAAGCAATGAGCAGTTCTTC,CSPLAGESNEQFF
TRBV6-6,TRBJ2-3,many,TRBD2,TGTGCCAGCAGTTACCGAGGACTAGCGGGACGCGGGGCAGATACGCAGTATTTT,CASSYRGLAGRGADTQYF
TRBV30,TRBJ1-4,few,.,TGTGCCTGGAGTGTACCCCGGGAGGGGAATGAAAAACTGTTTTTT,CAWSVPREGNEKLFF
TRBV10-3,TRBJ1-4,many,TRBD1,TGTGCCATCAGTCAGACAGGGGGCTCTGAAAAACTGTTTTTT,CAISQTGGSEKLFF
TRBV6-5,TRBJ2-7,few,TRBD2,TGTGCCAGCAGACGACTAGCGGGAGGGCATGAGCAGTACTTC,CASRRLAGGHEQYF
TRBV30,TRBJ1-1,many,.,TGTGCCTGGACCCCATATCTACAGGATTCAAAAGGGGCTTTCTTT,CAWTPYLQDSKGAFF
TRBV20-1,TRBJ2-7,many,.,TGCAGTGCAGAACAGGAGGGGTCCTACGAGCAGTACTTC,CSAEQEGSYEQYF
TRBV18,TRBJ2-7,many,.,TGTGCCAGCTCACGGACGAGGGCCCACGGTGGAGACCGCTACGAGCAGTACTTC,CASSRTRAHGGDRYEQYF
TRBV12-3/TRBV12-4,TRBJ1-2,many,.,TGTGCCAGCAGTTCATATCTTAGTTATGGCTACACCTTC,CASSSYLSYGYTF
TRBV5-8,TRBJ1-2,many,.,TGTGCCAGCGCCGACAGAGCTAACTATGGCTACACCTTC,CASADRANYGYTF
TRBV12-3/TRBV12-4,TRBJ2-2,many,TRBD2,TGTGCCAGCAGTACTCATATAGCGGGGTTGACCGGGGAGCTGTTTTTT,CASSTHIAGLTGELFF
TRBV7-2,TRBJ2-3,many,TRBD2,TGTGCCAGCAGCTCCGTCCCGGGACTAGCGGGGGGCCCCACAGATACGCAGTATTTT,CASSSVPGLAGGPTDTQYF
TRBV14,TRBJ1-2,few,.,TGTGCCAGCAGCTCGGCGGAGGGCTATGGCTACACCTTC,CASSSAEGYGYTF
TRBV29-1,TRBJ2-1,many,TRBD2,TGCAGCGTTGACGGACTAGCGGGAGGTGTGGGCAATGAGCAGTTCTTC,CSVDGLAGGVGNEQFF
TRBV6-6,TRBJ2-5,many,.,TGTGCCACTTCCAGGGGAGAGACCCAGTACTTC,CATSRGETQYF